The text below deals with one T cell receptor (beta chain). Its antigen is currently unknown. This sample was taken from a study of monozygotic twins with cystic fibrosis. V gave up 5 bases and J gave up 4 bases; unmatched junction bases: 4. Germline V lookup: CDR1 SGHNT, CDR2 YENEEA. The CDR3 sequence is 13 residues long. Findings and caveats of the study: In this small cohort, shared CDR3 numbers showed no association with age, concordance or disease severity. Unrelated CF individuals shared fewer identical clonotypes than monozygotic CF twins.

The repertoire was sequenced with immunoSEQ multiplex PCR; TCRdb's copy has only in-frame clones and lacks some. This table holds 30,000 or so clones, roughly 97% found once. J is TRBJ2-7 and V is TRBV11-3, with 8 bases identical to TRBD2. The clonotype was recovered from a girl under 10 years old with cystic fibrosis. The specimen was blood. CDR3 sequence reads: CASSQGLAYEQYF. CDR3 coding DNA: TGTGCCAGCAGCCAAGGACTAGCATACGAGCAGTACTTC. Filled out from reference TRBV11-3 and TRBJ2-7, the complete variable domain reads EAGVVQSPRYKIIEKKQPVAFWCNPISGHNTLYWYLQNLGQGPELLIRYENEEAVDDSQLPKDRFSAERLKGVDSTLKIQPAELGDSAVYLCASSQGLAYEQYFGPGTRLTVT.